This T cell receptor (beta chain) was captured by sequencing in a study of low-dose radiotherapy and immunotherapy resistance in tumors. Study-level background: Treatment of Cohort 1 consisted of 0.5 Gy per fraction every 2 weeks, adding up to 6.5 Gy. Daily, from cycle 1 day 1 and for four cycles, patients took oral aspirin 300 mg.

Time point noted: before trial treatment. As their treatment, donors received nivolumab, ipilimumab, aspirin, low-dose cyclophosphamide and low-dose radiotherapy. The CDR3 spans 16 residues. In germline, CDR1 is SGHRS, CDR2 YFSETQ. V was pared by 4 bases and J by 5 bases, with 7 bases of the junction left unmatched. The authors ran 20 PCR cycles to amplify TCRs with a constant-region primer and V-primer adapter. TCRdb reanalysed the reads using MiXCR and keeps one entry per CDR3 protein. The table has roughly 46,000 distinct CDR3 sequences, approximately 12% seen once; the top ten hold approximately 6.2%. This clonotype showed up many times.

The chain combines TRBV5-1 with TRBJ2-1; 12 positions match TRBD2. This TCR derives from a female donor with ovarian cancer. Sequencing was performed on PBMCs, taken before treatment. CDR3 in amino acids: CASSPRTSGAHNEQFF. The DNA for the CDR3 is TGCGCCAGCAGCCCACGGACTAGCGGGGCACACAATGAGCAGTTCTTC.